This entry is about one T cell receptor beta chain. This receptor's antigen is unknown. Base qualities are not recorded, but no much larger clone differs from it by a single base. V and J lose 6 bases and 4 bases, and a span of 10 bases separates them. The CDR3 covers 12 residues, taking in both the cysteine and the phenylalanine. Only the CDR3 DNA stays, 36 bases, in frame from base 1. The sample originates from a study of T cell responses to AZD1222 COVID-19 vaccine (dated by TCRdb to about 2021). About the full investigation: TCR sequencing covered fewer than 250 trial participants: 200 to 220 given two doses of AZD1222 and about 26 given two doses of MenACWY control vaccine. Enrollment into the trials was organized by age into subgroups of 18-55, 56-69 and 70-plus years, and those subgroups contained around 150, 28 and 57 TCR-sequenced participants, respectively. Overall results and qualifications from the work: Participants were mostly white British and included more females than males, and it was suggested by the authors that clonal diversity may have been underestimated. Because no samples from the day 14 peak response were available, repertoires could be characterized only after the peak T cell response. Reportedly, close to half of the unique spike-specific TCRs recognized epitopes lying outside the regions that are mutated in the B.1.351 and B.1.1.7 variants. The whole spike protein was spanned by vaccine-associated CD4 TCRs, and dominant responses were seen in regions 160-218 and 743-854. The 56-69-year group was small, and its depth increase did not reach significance, likely because of low power. After two AZD1222 doses, spike-specific TCR breadth and depth were significantly higher than at day 0 and than in MenACWY recipients. Conclusions about previously exposed vaccinees are limited because only five to seven AZD1222 recipients were SARS-CoV-2 seropositive at baseline.

The CDR3 regions of human TCRbeta chains were analyzed by immunosequencing. In the paper's pipeline: Repertoire TCRs were checked for matches against a reference library of SARS-CoV-2-specific TCRs that had been generated using the MIRA antigen-specificity platform. Breadth meant the fraction of unique TCRs that were SARS-CoV-2-associated, whereas depth meant the fraction of total T cells that were SARS-CoV-2-associated. Using the MIRA data, every spike-specific TCR was mapped to the spike region that the TCR reacted to and assigned to either a CD4 or a CD8 class. Log10-transformed breadth and depth values were compared by one-way ANOVA with Sidak's multiple comparisons tests. TCRdb mirrors the immuneACCESS table, restricted to in-frame sequences. Some clones are absent from its copies; in checked studies, under half trace to an unresolved V gene, and the reason for the others is unknown. That table furnishes V, J and clone size, whereas the DNA furnished D and trimming. Across this sample there are some 130,000 clones, with approximately 85% seen only once. The ten largest make up more than 5.5% of the sample.

The sample's time point label, in plain terms: about 28 days (+/-7) after the second vaccine dose. AZD1222 recipients with second doses at about 4 weeks or about 12 weeks were pooled, because spike-specific TCR depth and breadth did not differ between schedules. Vaccinee samples came from UK trials COV001 and COV002, including a single-blind randomized controlled phase 2/3 trial of AZD1222 (ChAdOx1 nCoV-19) in healthy adults. Trial participant PBMC samples were collected at day 0 and day 28 after the second dose for TCRbeta chain sequencing. The material sequenced was peripheral blood, taken 28 days after the second AZD1222 dose. The chain is encoded by TRBV12-3 or TRBV12-4 joined to TRBJ2-7; TRBD1 might be the D gene, on 5 matching bases. The TCR originated in an adult who received the AZD1222 COVID-19 vaccine. The CDR3 has the sequence CASRLAGYEQYF. The DNA sequence follows: TGTGCCAGCAGGCTGGCAGGGTACGAGCAGTACTTC.